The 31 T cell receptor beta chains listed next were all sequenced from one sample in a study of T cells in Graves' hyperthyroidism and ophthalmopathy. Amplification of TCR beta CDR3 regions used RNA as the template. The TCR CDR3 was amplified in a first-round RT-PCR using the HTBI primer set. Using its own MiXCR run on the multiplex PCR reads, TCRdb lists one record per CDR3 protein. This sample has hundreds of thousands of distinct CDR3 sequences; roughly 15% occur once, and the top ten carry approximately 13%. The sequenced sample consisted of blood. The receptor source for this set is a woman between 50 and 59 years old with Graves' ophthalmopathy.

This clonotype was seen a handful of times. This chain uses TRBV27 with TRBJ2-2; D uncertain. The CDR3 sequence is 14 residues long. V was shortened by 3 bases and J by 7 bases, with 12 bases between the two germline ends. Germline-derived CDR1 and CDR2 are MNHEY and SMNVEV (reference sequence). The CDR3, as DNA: TGTGCCAGCAGTTTTTTACGAGGTTTCGGGGAGCTGTTTTTT. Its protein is CASSFLRGFGELFF.

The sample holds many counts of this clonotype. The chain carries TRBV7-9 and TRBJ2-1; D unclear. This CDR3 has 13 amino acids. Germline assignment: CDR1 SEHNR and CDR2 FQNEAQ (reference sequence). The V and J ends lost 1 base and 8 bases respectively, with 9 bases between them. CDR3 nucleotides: TGTGCCAGCAGCTTAGTTCCCGTCGATGAGCAGTTCTTC. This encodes CASSLVPVDEQFF.

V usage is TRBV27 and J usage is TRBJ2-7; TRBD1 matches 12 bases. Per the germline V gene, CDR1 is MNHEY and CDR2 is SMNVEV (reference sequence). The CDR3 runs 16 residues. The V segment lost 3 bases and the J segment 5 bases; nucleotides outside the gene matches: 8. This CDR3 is CASSFFGTGGVHEQYF. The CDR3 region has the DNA TGTGCCAGCAGTTTTTTTGGGACAGGGGGCGTCCACGAGCAGTACTTC.

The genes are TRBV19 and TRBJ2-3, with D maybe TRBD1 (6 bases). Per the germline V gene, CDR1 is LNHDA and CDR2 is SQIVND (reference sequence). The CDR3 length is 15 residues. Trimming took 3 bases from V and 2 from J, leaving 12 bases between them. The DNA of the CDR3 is TGTGCCAGTAGTATGGGGGCCGGCAACACAGATACGCAGTATTTT. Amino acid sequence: CASSMGAGNTDTQYF.

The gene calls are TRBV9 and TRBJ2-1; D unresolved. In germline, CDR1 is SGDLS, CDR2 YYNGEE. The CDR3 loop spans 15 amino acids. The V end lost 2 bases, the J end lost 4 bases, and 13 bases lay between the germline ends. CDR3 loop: CASSVGIAAYNEQFF. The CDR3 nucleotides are TGTGCCAGCAGCGTGGGAATAGCAGCATACAATGAGCAGTTCTTC.

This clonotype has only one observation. CDR3 nucleotides: TGTGCCAGTAGTATCGAGAAAGACAGCTCCTACGAGCAGTACTTC. Translated, it gives CASSIEKDSSYEQYF. The chain employs TRBV19 and TRBJ2-7; weak D call: TRBD1 (5 bases). The V and J ends lost 3 bases and 0 bases respectively, with 12 bases between them. Germline V CDR1 and CDR2: LNHDA, SQIVND (reference sequence). CDR3 size: 15 residues.

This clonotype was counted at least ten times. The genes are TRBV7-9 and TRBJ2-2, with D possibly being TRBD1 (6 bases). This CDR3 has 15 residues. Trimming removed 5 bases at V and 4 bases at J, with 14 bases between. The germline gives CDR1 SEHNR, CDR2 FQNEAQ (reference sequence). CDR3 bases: TGTGCCAGCAGCCCACCCGGGACACCCACCGGGGAGCTGTTTTTT. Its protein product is CASSPPGTPTGELFF.

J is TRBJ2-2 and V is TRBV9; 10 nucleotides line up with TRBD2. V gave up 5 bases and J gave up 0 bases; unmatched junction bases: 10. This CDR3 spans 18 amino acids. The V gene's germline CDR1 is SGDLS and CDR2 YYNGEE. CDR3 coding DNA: TGTGCCAGCAGGGGTAGGATAGCGGGAGGTGCGAACACCGGGGAGCTGTTTTTT. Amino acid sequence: CASRGRIAGGANTGELFF.

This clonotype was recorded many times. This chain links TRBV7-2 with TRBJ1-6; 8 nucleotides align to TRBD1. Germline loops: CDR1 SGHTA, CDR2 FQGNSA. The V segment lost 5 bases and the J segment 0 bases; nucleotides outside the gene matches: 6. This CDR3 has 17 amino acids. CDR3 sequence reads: CASSRQGSGSYNSPLHF. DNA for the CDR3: TGTGCCAGCAGCAGACAGGGGTCGGGCTCCTATAATTCACCCCTCCACTTT.

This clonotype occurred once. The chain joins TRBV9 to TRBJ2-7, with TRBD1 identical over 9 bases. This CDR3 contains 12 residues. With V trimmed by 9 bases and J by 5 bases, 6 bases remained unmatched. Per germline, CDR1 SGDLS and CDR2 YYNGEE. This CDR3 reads CAITDRGHEQYF. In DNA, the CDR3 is TGTGCCATCACGGACAGGGGCCACGAGCAGTACTTC.

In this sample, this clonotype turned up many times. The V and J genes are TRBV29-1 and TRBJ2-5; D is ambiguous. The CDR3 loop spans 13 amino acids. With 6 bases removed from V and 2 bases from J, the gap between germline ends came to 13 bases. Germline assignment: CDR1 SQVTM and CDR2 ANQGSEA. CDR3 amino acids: CSVAGQTQETQYF. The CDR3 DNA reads TGCAGCGTCGCCGGGCAGACGCAAGAGACCCAGTACTTC.

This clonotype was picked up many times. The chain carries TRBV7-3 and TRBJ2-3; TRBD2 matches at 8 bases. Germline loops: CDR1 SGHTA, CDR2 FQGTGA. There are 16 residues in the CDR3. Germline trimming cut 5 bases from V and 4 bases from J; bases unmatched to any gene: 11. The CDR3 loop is CASSLSGREVPDTQYF. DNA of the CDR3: TGTGCCAGCAGCCTGTCGGGGCGGGAGGTTCCAGATACGCAGTATTTT.

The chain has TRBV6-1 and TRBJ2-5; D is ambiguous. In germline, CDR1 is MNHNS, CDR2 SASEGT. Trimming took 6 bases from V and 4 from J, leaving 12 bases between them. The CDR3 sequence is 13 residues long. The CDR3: CASSPFGLETQYF. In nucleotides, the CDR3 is TGTGCCAGCAGCCCCTTCGGGCTAGAGACCCAGTACTTC.

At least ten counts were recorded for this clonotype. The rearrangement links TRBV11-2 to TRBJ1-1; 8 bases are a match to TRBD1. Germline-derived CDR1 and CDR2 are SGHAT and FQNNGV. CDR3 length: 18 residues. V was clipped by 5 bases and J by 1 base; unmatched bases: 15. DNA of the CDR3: TGTGCCAGCAGCACACCATGGCGCCAGACAGGGGCGAACACTGAAGCTTTCTTT. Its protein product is CASSTPWRQTGANTEAFF.

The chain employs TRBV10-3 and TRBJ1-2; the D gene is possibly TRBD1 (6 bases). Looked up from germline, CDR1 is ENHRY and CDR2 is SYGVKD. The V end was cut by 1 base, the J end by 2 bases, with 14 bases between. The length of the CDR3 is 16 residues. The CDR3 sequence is CAISELSEGQNYGYTF. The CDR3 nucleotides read TGTGCCATCAGTGAGTTATCTGAAGGACAGAACTATGGCTACACCTTC.

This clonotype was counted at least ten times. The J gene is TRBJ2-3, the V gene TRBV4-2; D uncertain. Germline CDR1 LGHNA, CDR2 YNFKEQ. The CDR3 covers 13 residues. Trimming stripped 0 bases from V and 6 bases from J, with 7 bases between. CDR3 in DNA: TGTGCCAGCAGCCAAGAAAGCCTTGATACGCAGTATTTT. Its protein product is CASSQESLDTQYF.

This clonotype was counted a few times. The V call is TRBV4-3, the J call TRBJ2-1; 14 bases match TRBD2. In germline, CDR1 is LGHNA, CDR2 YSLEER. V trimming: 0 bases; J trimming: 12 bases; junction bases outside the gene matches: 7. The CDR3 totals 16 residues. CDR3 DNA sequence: TGCGCCAGCAGCCAAGATGTGGCAGGACTAGCGGGAGGGCAGTTCTTC. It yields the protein CASSQDVAGLAGGQFF.

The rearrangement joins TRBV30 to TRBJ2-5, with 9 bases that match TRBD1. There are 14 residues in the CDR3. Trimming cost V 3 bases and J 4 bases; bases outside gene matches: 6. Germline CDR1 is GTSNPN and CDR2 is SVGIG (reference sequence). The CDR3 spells CAWSPGQGGETQYF. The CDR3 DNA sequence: TGTGCCTGGAGCCCGGGACAGGGAGGAGAGACCCAGTACTTC.

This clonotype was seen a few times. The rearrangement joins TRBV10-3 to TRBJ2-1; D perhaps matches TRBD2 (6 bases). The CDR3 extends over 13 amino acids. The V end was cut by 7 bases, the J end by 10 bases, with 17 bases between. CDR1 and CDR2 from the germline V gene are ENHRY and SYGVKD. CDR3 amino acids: CAIIGGRTLEQFF. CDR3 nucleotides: TGTGCCATCATCGGTGGGAGGACTTTAGAGCAGTTCTTC.

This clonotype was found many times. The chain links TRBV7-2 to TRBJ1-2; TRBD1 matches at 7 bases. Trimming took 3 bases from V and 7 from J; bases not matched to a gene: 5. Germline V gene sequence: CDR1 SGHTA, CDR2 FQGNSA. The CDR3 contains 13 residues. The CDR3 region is CASSFRGGGGYTF. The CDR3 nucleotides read TGTGCCAGCAGCTTTAGAGGGGGCGGTGGCTACACCTTC.

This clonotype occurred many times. The CDR3 DNA sequence: TGTGCCAGCAGTTTCTCTCCCCAGCTAACTAACTATGGCTACACCTTC. Protein: CASSFSPQLTNYGYTF. The chain links TRBV28 to TRBJ1-2; no clear D. V was clipped by 3 bases and J by 0 bases, with 14 bases between them. The CDR3 is 16 amino acids. CDR1 and CDR2 from the germline V gene are MDHEN and SYDVKM.

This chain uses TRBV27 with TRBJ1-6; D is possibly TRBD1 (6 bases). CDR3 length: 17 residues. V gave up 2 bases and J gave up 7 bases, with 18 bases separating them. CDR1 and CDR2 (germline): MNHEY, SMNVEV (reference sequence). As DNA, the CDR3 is TGTGCCAGCAGTTTACGGGGTGCAGGGGCAAAGAATTCACCCCTCCACTTT. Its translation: CASSLRGAGAKNSPLHF.

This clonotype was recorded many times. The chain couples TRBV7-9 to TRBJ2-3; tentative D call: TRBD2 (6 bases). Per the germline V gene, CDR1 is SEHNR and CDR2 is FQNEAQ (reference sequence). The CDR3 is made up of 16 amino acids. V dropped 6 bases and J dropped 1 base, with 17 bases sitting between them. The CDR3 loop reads CASRRGWEVGTDTQYF. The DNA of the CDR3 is TGTGCCAGCAGGCGGGGTTGGGAGGTCGGCACAGATACGCAGTATTTT.

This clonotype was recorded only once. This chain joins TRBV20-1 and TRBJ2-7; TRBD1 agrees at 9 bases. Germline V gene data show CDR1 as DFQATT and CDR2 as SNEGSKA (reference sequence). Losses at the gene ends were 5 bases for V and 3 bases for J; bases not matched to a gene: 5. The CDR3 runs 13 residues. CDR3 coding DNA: TGCAGTGCTCCCCGGGACAGGGACTACGAGCAGTACTTC. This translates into CSAPRDRDYEQYF.

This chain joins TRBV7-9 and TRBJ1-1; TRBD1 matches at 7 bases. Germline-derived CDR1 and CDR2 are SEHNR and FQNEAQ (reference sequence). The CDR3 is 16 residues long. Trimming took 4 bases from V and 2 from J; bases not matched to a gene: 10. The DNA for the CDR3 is TGTGCCAGCAGCTATAGAGGGGGCAGTCTTAACACTGAAGCTTTCTTT. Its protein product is CASSYRGGSLNTEAFF. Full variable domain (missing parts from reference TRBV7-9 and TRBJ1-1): DTGVSQNPRHKITKRGQNVTFRCDPISEHNRLYWYRQTLGQGPEFLTYFQNEAQLEKSRLLSDRFSAERPKGSFSTLEIQRTEQGDSAMYLCASSYRGGSLNTEAFFGQGTRLTVV.

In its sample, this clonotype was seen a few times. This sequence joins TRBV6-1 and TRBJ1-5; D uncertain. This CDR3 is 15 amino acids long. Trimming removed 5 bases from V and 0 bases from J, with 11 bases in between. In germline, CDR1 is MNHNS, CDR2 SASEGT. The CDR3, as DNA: TGTGCCAGCAGTCTAGGGCATTTTAGCAATCAGCCCCAGCATTTT. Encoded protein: CASSLGHFSNQPQHF.

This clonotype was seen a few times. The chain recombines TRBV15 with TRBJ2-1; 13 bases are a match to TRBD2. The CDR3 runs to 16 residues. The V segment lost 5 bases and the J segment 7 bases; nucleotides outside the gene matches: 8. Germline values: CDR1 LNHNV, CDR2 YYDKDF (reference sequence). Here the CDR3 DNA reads TGTGCCACCAGCGACCCCGGGACTAGCGGGATAAATGAGCAGTTCTTC. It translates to CATSDPGTSGINEQFF.

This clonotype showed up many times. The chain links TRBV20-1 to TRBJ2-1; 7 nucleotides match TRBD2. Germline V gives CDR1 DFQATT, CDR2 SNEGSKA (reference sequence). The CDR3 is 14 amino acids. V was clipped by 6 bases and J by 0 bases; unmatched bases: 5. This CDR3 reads CSALSGNSYNEQFF. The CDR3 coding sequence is TGCAGTGCCCTGAGCGGGAACTCCTACAATGAGCAGTTCTTC.

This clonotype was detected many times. The CDR3 is CASSLPGVAKNIQYF. Written as DNA, the CDR3 is TGTGCCAGCAGCCTCCCCGGAGTGGCCAAAAACATTCAGTACTTC. The chain employs TRBV7-9 and TRBJ2-4; D is unclear. Trimming removed 5 bases from V and 1 base from J, with 12 bases in between. Germline V gene data show CDR1 as SEHNR and CDR2 as FQNEAQ (reference sequence). This CDR3 spans 15 amino acids.

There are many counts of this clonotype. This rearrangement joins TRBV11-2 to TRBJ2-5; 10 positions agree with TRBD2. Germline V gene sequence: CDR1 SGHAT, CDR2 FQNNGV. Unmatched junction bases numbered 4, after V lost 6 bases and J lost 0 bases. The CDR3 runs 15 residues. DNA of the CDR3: TGTGCCAGCAGTGTTGGGACTAGCGACCAAGAGACCCAGTACTTC. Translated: CASSVGTSDQETQYF.

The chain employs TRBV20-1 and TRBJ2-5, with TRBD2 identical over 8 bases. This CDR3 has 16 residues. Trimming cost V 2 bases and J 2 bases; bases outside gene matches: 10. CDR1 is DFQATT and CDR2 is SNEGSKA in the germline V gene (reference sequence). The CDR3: CSARFSGGSFQETQYF. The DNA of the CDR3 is TGCAGTGCTAGATTTTCGGGAGGGTCCTTTCAAGAGACCCAGTACTTC.